This TCR beta chain was sequenced for a study of OX40 agonist ivuxolimab in advanced cancers. Overall study context: Given to patients was ivuxolimab, an agonistic anti-OX40 (CD134) antibody.

Germline CDR1 and CDR2: LNHDA and SQIVND (reference sequence). The V and J ends lost 3 bases and 10 bases, in that order; junction bases with no gene match: 4. The CDR3 totals 13 residues. Generated by immunoSEQ multiplex PCR, the TCRdb table keeps only in-frame clones and is missing some. The profile shows roughly 90,000 clones, approximately 91% of them singletons. The sequencing here drew on CD4+ or CD8+ T cells sorted from blood, taken in a trial of the OX40 agonist ivuxolimab. The clonotype comes from an adult with an advanced solid tumor such as melanoma, head and neck, liver or kidney cancer. The chain is built from TRBV19 and TRBJ2-1, with 9 positions matching TRBD1. CDR3 protein: CASSMGQGGEQFF. The DNA of the CDR3 is TGTGCCAGTAGTATGGGACAGGGAGGCGAGCAGTTCTTC.